This T cell receptor beta chain emerged from a study of blood T cell repertoires in COVID-19. Background on the study: Acute and convalescent COVID-19 samples came from the United States, Italy and Spain.

The CDR3 length is 14 residues. Germline CDR1 reads MNHEY; CDR2 reads SVGEGT. Deletions cut 3 bases from V and 4 bases from J, with 12 bases between. Using immunoSEQ multiplex PCR, the repertoire was profiled, and TCRdb retains in-frame clones only, with some absent. The sample holds around 250,000 clones; around nine tenths are singletons and the top ten take 2.5% to 3.5%. Material for sequencing was PBMCs or T cells enriched from blood (not recorded which). This chain joins TRBV6-2 or TRBV6-3 and TRBJ1-2, with D uncertain. This sequence originates from a woman aged 35 to 49 who had been exposed to COVID-19. The CDR3 region has the DNA TGTGCCAGCAGTTATGTCGGGGTTCCCTATGGCTACACCTTC. Its translation is CASSYVGVPYGYTF.